What follows are 26 T cell receptor beta chains derived from one specimen sequenced in a study of control samples from healthy donors and cancer patients. Clones were sequenced by immunoSEQ multiplex PCR, and TCRdb holds only the in-frame ones, with some missing. The repertoire includes tens of thousands of clones, more than 70% of them detected once, and over 15% sits in the top ten. Source material: blood. The receptor source for this set is a man aged 45-65 years in good health.

The rearrangement joins TRBV29-1 to TRBJ1-1, with a possible D match to TRBD1 (6 bases). Germline CDR1 and CDR2: SQVTM and ANQGSEA. The CDR3 totals 13 residues. Trimming pared 0 bases from V and 1 base from J, leaving 6 bases between. CDR3: CSVEEQGNTEAFF. The CDR3 region has the DNA TGCAGCGTTGAAGAACAGGGGAACACTGAAGCTTTCTTT.

V and J are TRBV11-3 and TRBJ2-3; D perhaps matches TRBD1 (7 bases). This CDR3 has 15 amino acids. Germline V CDR1 and CDR2: SGHNT, YENEEA. V dropped 2 bases and J dropped 4 bases, with 13 bases sitting between them. The CDR3 protein is CASSLQGGIADTQYF. The CDR3 DNA reads TGTGCCAGCAGCTTACAGGGGGGTATTGCAGATACGCAGTATTTT.

This sequence joins TRBV19 and TRBJ2-7; maybe TRBD1 (6 bases). V lost 6 bases and J 6 bases, leaving 12 bases between the germline ends. CDR3 length: 12 amino acids. Germline CDR1 LNHDA, CDR2 SQIVND (reference sequence). Here the CDR3 DNA reads TGTGCCAGTAGCCTAACAGGGTTCGAGCAGTACGTC. This gives the protein CASSLTGFEQYV.

This chain connects TRBV30 to TRBJ2-3, with 10 bases that match TRBD1. The trim removed 4 bases at V and 1 base at J, leaving 5 bases unmatched. Germline V gene data show CDR1 as GTSNPN and CDR2 as SVGIG (reference sequence). The length of the CDR3 is 15 residues. CDR3 sequence (DNA): TGTGCCTGGAACAAGGGGACAGGGGGCACAGATACGCAGTATTTT. Protein sequence: CAWNKGTGGTDTQYF.

The chain couples TRBV5-6 to TRBJ1-2; D not certain. Trimming took off 4 bases at V and 1 base at J, with 17 bases between the two ends. The CDR3 covers 16 residues. CDR1 and CDR2 (germline): SGHDT, YYEEEE. CDR3 residues: CASSTGFEVYNYGYTF. CDR3 nucleotides: TGTGCCAGCAGCACGGGGTTTGAGGTCTATAACTATGGCTACACCTTC.

The chain joins TRBV4-3 to TRBJ1-2, with a possible D match to TRBD1 (5 bases). The germline V gene encodes CDR1 LGHNA and CDR2 YSLEER. CDR3 size: 13 residues. V gave up 1 base and J gave up 8 bases, with 11 bases separating them. In DNA, the CDR3 is TGCGCCAGCAGCCAAGCCCAGGGCTCGGGCTACACCTTC. This codes for CASSQAQGSGYTF.

This rearrangement joins TRBV4-1 to TRBJ2-7; 10 nucleotides match TRBD2. This CDR3 contains 15 residues. Losses at the gene ends were 4 bases for V and 2 bases for J; bases not matched to a gene: 5. In germline, CDR1 is MGHRA, CDR2 YSYEKL. The CDR3 spells CASSPSGRSTYEQYF. The CDR3 nucleotides read TGCGCCAGCAGCCCTAGCGGGAGATCGACCTACGAGCAGTACTTC.

This chain joins TRBV24-1 and TRBJ2-1; 9 bases are a match to TRBD1. The germline gives CDR1 KGHDR, CDR2 SFDVKD. This CDR3 spans 18 amino acids. Trimming at V came to 4 bases and at J to 3 bases, leaving 12 bases not matched to a gene. CDR3 protein: CATSDSTGGRPIYNEQFF. The DNA for the CDR3 is TGTGCCACCAGTGACTCAACAGGGGGCCGCCCCATCTACAATGAGCAGTTCTTC.

The rearrangement links TRBV10-2 to TRBJ2-1, with TRBD2 matching 12 bases. The CDR3 loop spans 17 amino acids. Per germline, CDR1 WSHSY and CDR2 SAAADI. V was pared by 0 bases and J by 9 bases, with 9 bases of the junction left unmatched. CDR3 DNA sequence: TGCGCCAGCAGTGAGTCCCCTGGACTAGCGGGAAGAAGTGAGCAGTTCTTC. Translation gives CASSESPGLAGRSEQFF.

DNA of the CDR3: TGCGCCAGCAGCCAATATACCGGGACAGCAAATAATTCACCCCTCCACTTT. It codes for CASSQYTGTANNSPLHF. The chain couples TRBV4-3 to TRBJ1-6, with 7 bases matching TRBD1. Germline V gene data show CDR1 as LGHNA and CDR2 as YSLEER. The CDR3 loop spans 17 amino acids. Trimming cost V 2 bases and J 5 bases; bases outside gene matches: 9.

This clone was counted once. This CDR3 reads CASSRRQGPYNEQFF. The CDR3 DNA reads as TGTGCCAGTAGTAGGAGACAGGGCCCCTACAATGAGCAGTTCTTC. This chain uses TRBV19 with TRBJ2-1, with 7 positions matching TRBD1. Germline assignment: CDR1 LNHDA and CDR2 SQIVND (reference sequence). The CDR3 covers 15 residues. V lost 4 bases and J lost 2; bases outside the gene matches: 5.

The V gene is TRBV30, the J gene TRBJ1-1; D is perhaps TRBD1 (5 bases). Trimming took 3 bases from V and 1 from J, leaving 9 bases between them. The CDR3 contains 13 residues. Germline V gives CDR1 GTSNPN, CDR2 SVGIG (reference sequence). The CDR3 region has the DNA TGTGCCTGGAGCCTTACAGGGAACACTGAAGCTTTCTTT. It is translated as CAWSLTGNTEAFF.

V is TRBV27 and J is TRBJ1-5; D is possibly TRBD1 (5 bases). Germline V gives CDR1 MNHEY, CDR2 SMNVEV (reference sequence). Trimming cost V 5 bases and J 2 bases, with 10 bases left between them. The CDR3 has 14 amino acids. Written as DNA, the CDR3 is TGTGCCAGCAGTCCTTGGGGGGGCAATCAGCCCCAGCATTTT. Its translation is CASSPWGGNQPQHF.

This sequence joins TRBV6-5 and TRBJ2-3; D could derive from TRBD1 or TRBD2 (6 bases each). Looked up from germline, CDR1 is MNHEY and CDR2 is SVGAGI. This CDR3 contains 13 residues. V gave up 7 bases and J gave up 5 bases, with 13 bases separating them. The CDR3 region is CASIQGGRDTQYF. The CDR3, as DNA: TGTGCCAGCATACAGGGAGGTCGAGATACGCAGTATTTT.

This chain uses TRBV5-6 with TRBJ2-1; TRBD2 agrees at 13 bases. Germline values: CDR1 SGHDT, CDR2 YYEEEE. This CDR3 has 16 residues. V shed 4 bases and J 9 bases; nucleotides not matched to a gene: 10. The CDR3 coding sequence is TGTGCCAGCAGCCGACTAGCGGGAGGTCTAAAGGGTGAGCAGTTCTTC. This encodes CASSRLAGGLKGEQFF.

The chain links TRBV4-3 to TRBJ1-3; D gene ambiguous. Germline V CDR1 and CDR2: LGHNA, YSLEER. Between the trimmed V and J ends, which lost 0 bases and 2 bases, there was a span of 11 bases. CDR3 length: 16 residues. CDR3 in amino acids: CASSQDITSTGNTIYF. The CDR3 nucleotides are TGCGCCAGCAGCCAAGATATAACTAGTACTGGAAACACCATATATTTT.

This clone was detected only a few times. The chain uses TRBV2 and TRBJ1-5; 7 bases agree with TRBD1. There are 14 residues in the CDR3. Trimming cost V 10 bases and J 4 bases; bases outside gene matches: 10. Germline V gene sequence: CDR1 SNHLY, CDR2 FYNNEI. The CDR3 nucleotides read TGTGCCACCCGAGGGGGCGGTGGGAATCAGCCCCAGCATTTT. Translation gives CATRGGGGNQPQHF. The whole variable domain, filled in from reference TRBV2 and TRBJ1-5, reads EPEVTQTPSHQVTQMGQEVILRCVPISNHLYFYWYRQILGQKVEFLVSFYNNEISEKSEIFDDQFSVERPDGSNFTLKIRSTKLEDSAMYFCATRGGGGNQPQHFGDGTRLSIL.

This chain joins TRBV19 and TRBJ1-5; D is unclear. Germline loops: CDR1 LNHDA, CDR2 SQIVND (reference sequence). This CDR3 has 13 residues. V gave up 5 bases and J gave up 1 base, with 6 bases separating them. CDR3 protein: CASSVGSNQPQHF. CDR3 coding DNA: TGTGCCAGTAGTGTAGGGAGCAATCAGCCCCAGCATTTT.

J is TRBJ2-7 and V is TRBV6-6, with D perhaps matching TRBD1 (6 bases). CDR1 and CDR2 (germline): MNHNY, SVGAGI (reference sequence). Trimming removed 10 bases at V and 2 bases at J, with 21 bases between. The CDR3 is made up of 15 amino acids. This chain's CDR3 is CATLGHPRQAYEQYF. CDR3 coding DNA: TGTGCCACCCTAGGGCACCCCAGACAGGCCTACGAGCAGTACTTC.

The chain joins TRBV9 to TRBJ2-3, with D perhaps matching TRBD2 (7 bases). The germline CDR1 and CDR2 sequences are SGDLS and YYNGEE. CDR3 size: 15 residues. With 2 bases removed from V and 4 bases from J, the gap between germline ends came to 14 bases. CDR3 region: CASSVSGGGADTQYF. The DNA of the CDR3 is TGTGCCAGCAGCGTTTCGGGGGGCGGGGCAGATACGCAGTATTTT.

This sequence joins TRBV2 and TRBJ1-5, with no clear D. CDR3 length equals 14 residues. CDR1 is SNHLY, CDR2 FYNNEI, per germline. The V and J ends lost 2 bases and 0 bases respectively, with 5 bases between them. CDR3 coding DNA: TGTGCCAGCAGTGAAAGACTTAGCAATCAGCCCCAGCATTTT. It encodes CASSERLSNQPQHF.

The V call is TRBV6-2 or TRBV6-3, the J call TRBJ2-6; 8 bases match TRBD2. The CDR3 runs to 21 residues. With 2 bases clipped from V and 6 bases from J, the junction kept 21 bases outside the gene matches. Germline V gene sequence: CDR1 MNHEY, CDR2 SVGEGT. In DNA, the CDR3 is TGTGCCAGCAGTTACCCCCGTTTGGAAGCGGGAGATCTTCGGGTGGCCAACGTCCTGACTTTC. This codes for CASSYPRLEAGDLRVANVLTF.

The chain uses TRBV10-3 and TRBJ2-1, with D hard to call. Trimming left V 0 bases short and J 1 base short, with 7 bases between. The CDR3 runs 15 residues. Germline V gives CDR1 ENHRY, CDR2 SYGVKD. The CDR3 reads CAISESVLSYNEQFF. As DNA, the CDR3 is TGTGCCATCAGTGAGTCGGTACTATCCTACAATGAGCAGTTCTTC.

J is TRBJ1-4 and V is TRBV30; 9 bases are shared with TRBD1. The CDR3 has 14 amino acids. Germline V gene sequence: CDR1 GTSNPN, CDR2 SVGIG (reference sequence). With 2 bases clipped from V and 8 bases from J, the junction kept 6 bases outside the gene matches. CDR3 DNA sequence: TGTGCCTGGAGTCAGGGACAGGGCGGCGAAAAACTGTTTTTT. It is translated as CAWSQGQGGEKLFF.

The chain couples TRBV13 to TRBJ1-4; 8 nucleotides match TRBD1. Germline values: CDR1 PRHDT, CDR2 FYEKMQ (reference sequence). The CDR3 is 15 residues long. Losses at the gene ends were 2 bases for V and 7 bases for J; bases not matched to a gene: 6. The CDR3 nucleotides are TGTGCCAGCAGCTTACAAAGGACAGGGCCTGAAAAACTGTTTTTT. Translated: CASSLQRTGPEKLFF.

This clone was recorded a few times. The V and J genes are TRBV11-3 and TRBJ2-7; D gene ambiguous. This CDR3 spans 11 amino acids. V dropped 3 bases and J dropped 7 bases, with 7 bases sitting between them. Germline V CDR1 and CDR2: SGHNT, YENEEA. The chain's CDR3 is CASSLAEEQYF. Here the CDR3 DNA reads TGTGCCAGCAGCTTGGCTGAGGAGCAGTACTTC.